What follows are 21 T cell receptor beta chains derived from one specimen sequenced in a study of cytomegalovirus exposure and HLA in healthy donors. Primers included in the PCR were 60 Vbeta and 13 Jbeta primers. TCRdb's copy holds only in-frame clones and misses some; the assay was immunoSEQ multiplex PCR. The table shows fewer than 150,000 clones, with 60% to 85% occurring only once. Source material: PBMCs. The source is a man aged 25-45 years in good health and CMV-seronegative.

V usage is TRBV19 and J usage is TRBJ2-4; a weak D match, TRBD1 (6 bases). This CDR3 contains 18 residues. Trimming took 5 bases from V and 2 from J, leaving 22 bases between them. CDR1 LNHDA and CDR2 SQIVND come from the germline V gene (reference sequence). The CDR3 nucleotides read TGTGCCAGTAGTCCAAACCGACCTAAACAGGGTCCCAAAAACATTCAGTACTTC. Encoded protein: CASSPNRPKQGPKNIQYF.

This rearrangement joins TRBV4-1 to TRBJ2-5, with 12 bases aligning to TRBD2. This CDR3 has 13 amino acids. V was clipped by 4 bases and J by 9 bases; unmatched bases: 3. The germline V gene encodes CDR1 MGHRA and CDR2 YSYEKL. The CDR3 DNA reads TGCGCCAGCAGCCTCGGACTAGCGGGGCCCCAGTACTTC. As protein: CASSLGLAGPQYF.

The V and J genes are TRBV5-4 and TRBJ2-7, with D possibly TRBD2 on 6 matching bases. The CDR3 is made up of 16 amino acids. Germline V CDR1 and CDR2: SGHNT, YYREEE (reference sequence). V was clipped by 0 bases and J by 2 bases, with 15 bases between them. In DNA form, the CDR3 reads TGTGCCAGCAGCTTGGCTCTGGCGGGAATTACCTACGAGCAGTACTTC. Translating it yields CASSLALAGITYEQYF.

This CDR3 is CASSDDRVYGYTF. The DNA of the CDR3 is TGTGCCAGCAGCGACGACAGGGTATATGGCTACACCTTC. J is TRBJ1-2 and V is TRBV5-6, with 7 positions matching TRBD1. The length of the CDR3 is 13 residues. V was pared by 4 bases and J by 5 bases, with 5 bases of the junction left unmatched. The germline gives CDR1 SGHDT, CDR2 YYEEEE.

The chain's CDR3 is CASSGLGVNTEAFF. As DNA, the CDR3 is TGTGCCAGCAGTGGTCTGGGAGTGAACACTGAAGCTTTCTTT. V is TRBV27 and J is TRBJ1-1; D is unresolved. Germline V CDR1 and CDR2: MNHEY, SMNVEV (reference sequence). This CDR3 region has 14 residues. Trimming removed 5 bases at V and 0 bases at J, with 10 bases between.

The V gene is TRBV4-2, the J gene TRBJ2-7; 12 nucleotides agree with TRBD2. Germline CDR1 is LGHNA and CDR2 is YNFKEQ. The V segment lost 0 bases and the J segment 5 bases; nucleotides outside the gene matches: 5. The CDR3 extends over 16 amino acids. The CDR3 spells CASSQDRLAGADEQYF. Written as DNA, the CDR3 is TGTGCCAGCAGCCAAGATCGACTAGCGGGAGCTGACGAGCAGTACTTC.

This chain uses TRBV7-2 with TRBJ2-7; unclear D gene. With 3 bases removed from V and 2 bases from J, the gap between germline ends came to 11 bases. Germline V gene data show CDR1 as SGHTA and CDR2 as FQGNSA. This CDR3 has 14 residues. CDR3 bases: TGTGCCAGCAGCTTTTCTATCCCACCCTACGAGCAGTACTTC. This codes for CASSFSIPPYEQYF.

This clone was counted between two and nine times. One end of the junction is discordant with germline, which a read error may explain. The chain uses TRBV2 and TRBJ2-6; D unclear. The CDR3 contains 15 residues. The germline V gene has CDR1 SNHLY and CDR2 FYNNEI. In DNA, the CDR3 is TGTGACAGCAGTGAAGGCACTACTGGGGCCAACGTCCTGACTTTC. This translates into CDSSEGTTGANVLTF.

The rearrangement links TRBV7-2 to TRBJ1-5, with TRBD1 as a possible D gene (6 bases). The CDR3 loop spans 15 amino acids. Per the germline V gene, CDR1 is SGHTA and CDR2 is FQGNSA. Trimming left V 2 bases short and J 7 bases short, with 15 bases between. CDR3: CASSLQGTVGQPQHF. Here the CDR3 DNA reads TGTGCCAGCAGCTTACAGGGGACGGTGGGGCAGCCCCAGCATTTT.

The V and J genes are TRBV7-6 and TRBJ2-7; 7 nucleotides align to TRBD2. This CDR3 is 18 amino acids long. After removal of 1 base from V and 7 bases from J, the junction contained 19 bases not matched to a gene. CDR1 and CDR2 (germline): SGHVS, FNYEAQ. The CDR3: CASSLDFGGGGANGEQYF. The CDR3 DNA reads TGTGCCAGCAGCTTAGATTTTGGGGGGGGTGGGGCAAATGGGGAGCAGTACTTC.

The chain has TRBV18 and TRBJ1-5; tentatively, D is TRBD1 (6 bases). The V gene's germline CDR1 is KGHSH and CDR2 LQKENI. This CDR3 has 14 residues. Trimming pared 2 bases from V and 4 bases from J, leaving 9 bases between. CDR3 protein: CASSPEGGNQPQHF. CDR3 in DNA: TGTGCCAGCTCACCAGAGGGGGGGAATCAGCCCCAGCATTTT.

The chain carries TRBV5-1 and TRBJ2-1; D gene unclear. From germline, CDR1 is SGHRS and CDR2 YFSETQ. Trimming cost V 0 bases and J 0 bases, with 7 bases left between them. The CDR3 runs 15 residues. The CDR3: CASSLALYSYNEQFF. The CDR3 nucleotides are TGCGCCAGCAGCTTGGCACTTTACTCCTACAATGAGCAGTTCTTC.

Comment on this clone: The junction does not match germline at one end; this may be a read error. The chain couples TRBV30 to TRBJ1-1; D perhaps matches TRBD1 (6 bases). The germline gives CDR1 GTSNPN, CDR2 SVGIG (reference sequence). This CDR3 is built from 12 residues. The CDR3 loop reads CRLGAGNTEAFF. The CDR3 coding sequence is TGCAGGCTGGGGGCGGGGAACACTGAAGCTTTCTTT.

As for this clone: Other DNA sequences in this sample translate to the same CDR3. J is TRBJ1-1 and V is TRBV7-3; D possibly corresponds to TRBD1 (6 bases). The CDR3 runs to 13 residues. V lost 6 bases, J lost 8 bases, and 16 bases lay in between. The germline V gene encodes CDR1 SGHTA and CDR2 FQGTGA. The CDR3 protein is CASSSRGIAEAFF. The CDR3, as DNA: TGTGCCAGCAGTTCCAGGGGTATAGCCGAAGCTTTCTTT.

The chain links TRBV7-2 to TRBJ1-5; no firm D call. V was pared by 2 bases and J by 0 bases, with 8 bases between. CDR1 and CDR2 from the germline V gene are SGHTA and FQGNSA. The CDR3 has 15 residues. The CDR3 nucleotides are TGTGCCAGCAGCTTATCCCACTCTAGCAATCAGCCCCAGCATTTT. Amino acid sequence: CASSLSHSSNQPQHF.

The V gene is TRBV2, the J gene TRBJ2-7, with a possible D match to TRBD2 (6 bases). Germline lookup yields CDR1 SNHLY and CDR2 FYNNEI. This CDR3 is 14 amino acids long. V was clipped by 3 bases and J by 2 bases, with 11 bases between them. CDR3 sequence: CASSDSRGTYEQYF. The CDR3 coding sequence is TGTGCCAGCAGTGATTCCCGGGGGACCTACGAGCAGTACTTC.

The DNA of the CDR3 is TGTGCCAGCAGCCTCTCTAGCGGGCACAATGAGCAGTTCTTC. It yields the protein CASSLSSGHNEQFF. This chain joins TRBV11-3 and TRBJ2-1, with TRBD2 matching over 8 bases. In germline, CDR1 is SGHNT, CDR2 YENEEA. The CDR3 runs to 14 residues. V lost 5 bases and J lost 5; bases outside the gene matches: 5.

This chain links TRBV6-5 with TRBJ1-3; perhaps TRBD1 as D (6 bases). The V gene's germline CDR1 is MNHEY and CDR2 SVGAGI. The CDR3 extends over 16 amino acids. Trimming took off 0 bases at V and 4 bases at J, with 13 bases between the two ends. CDR3 coding DNA: TGTGCCAGCAGTTACTCGCTGCCAGGGGAGGGAAACACCATATATTTT. This translates into CASSYSLPGEGNTIYF.

In this sample, this clone turned up a few times. This rearrangement joins TRBV2 to TRBJ2-1, with TRBD1 as a possible D gene (6 bases). Germline CDR1 is SNHLY and CDR2 is FYNNEI. The CDR3 totals 12 residues. V lost 6 bases and J lost 8, with 11 bases in between. CDR3 amino acids: CASRSQGYEQFF. The CDR3 DNA reads as TGTGCCAGCAGATCCCAGGGGTATGAGCAGTTCTTC.

In this sample, this clone turned up once. The rearrangement links TRBV15 to TRBJ2-1; TRBD2 might be the D (6 bases). CDR3 length equals 12 residues. Trimming removed 2 bases from V and 13 bases from J, with 12 bases in between. From germline, CDR1 is LNHNV and CDR2 YYDKDF (reference sequence). The CDR3 loop reads CATSRPRDSQFF. CDR3 DNA: TGTGCCACCAGCAGACCCCGGGACTCCCAGTTCTTC.

The V and J genes are TRBV11-2 and TRBJ2-3; D is perhaps TRBD1 (6 bases). The germline gives CDR1 SGHAT, CDR2 FQNNGV. V shed 3 bases and J shed 4 bases, with 14 bases lying between them. The CDR3 covers 15 residues. The CDR3 is CASSLAGGGPDTQYF. As DNA, the CDR3 is TGTGCCAGCAGCTTGGCTGGGGGCGGCCCAGATACGCAGTATTTT.